This T cell receptor beta chain was observed in a study of blood T cells in healthy people across ages. Study results and limitations: Naive T cell percentage showed a strong correlation with TCR beta diversity. Age showed a roughly linear inverse relationship with TCR beta diversity per million T cells. Unsorted PBMC material precluded a definitive naive versus antigen-experienced comparison. Any changes in expanded clonotypes were possibly confounded, as donor CMV status remained unknown.

The germline gives CDR1 SEHNR, CDR2 FQNEAQ (reference sequence). CDR3 length: 15 amino acids. Remarks on this clonotype: The antigen is undetermined.

It was with a sample-barcoded 5' primer and a J-beta primer mix that a second PCR of roughly 7 to 12 cycles was run. TCRdb used MiXCR to reprocess the 5' RACE reads, holding one entry per CDR3 protein. Among more than 1,400,000 distinct CDR3 sequences listed, 42% were seen once. The V and J genes are TRBV7-9 and TRBJ2-4; D unclear. The end of the DNA aligns better with TRBJ2-7, so the J call may be wrong. This sequence originates from a woman under 30 in good health. The sequencing sample was made of blood. The CDR3 DNA reads as TGTGCCAGCAGCTTGTCTTTTGGCGTTGCTTACGAGCAGTACTTC. It codes for CASSLSFGVAYEQYF.